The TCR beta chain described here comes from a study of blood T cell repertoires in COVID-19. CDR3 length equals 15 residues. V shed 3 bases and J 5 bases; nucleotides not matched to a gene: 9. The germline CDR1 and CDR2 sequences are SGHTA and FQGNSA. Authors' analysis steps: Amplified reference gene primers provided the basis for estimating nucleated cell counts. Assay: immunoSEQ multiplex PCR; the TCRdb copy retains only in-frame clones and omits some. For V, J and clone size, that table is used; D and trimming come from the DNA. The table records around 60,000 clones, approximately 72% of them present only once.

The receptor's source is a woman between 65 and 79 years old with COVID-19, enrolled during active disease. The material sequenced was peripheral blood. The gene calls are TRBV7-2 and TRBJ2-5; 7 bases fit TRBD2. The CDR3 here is CASSLSGGVVETQYF. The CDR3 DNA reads TGTGCCAGCAGCTTGAGTGGGGGGGTCGTCGAGACCCAGTACTTC. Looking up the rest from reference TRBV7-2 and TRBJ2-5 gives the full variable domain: GAGVSQSPSNKVTEKGKDVELRCDPISGHTALYWYRQSLGQGLEFLIYFQGNSAPDKSGLPSDRFSAERTGGSVSTLTIQRTQQEDSAVYLCASSLSGGVVETQYFGPGTRLLVL.